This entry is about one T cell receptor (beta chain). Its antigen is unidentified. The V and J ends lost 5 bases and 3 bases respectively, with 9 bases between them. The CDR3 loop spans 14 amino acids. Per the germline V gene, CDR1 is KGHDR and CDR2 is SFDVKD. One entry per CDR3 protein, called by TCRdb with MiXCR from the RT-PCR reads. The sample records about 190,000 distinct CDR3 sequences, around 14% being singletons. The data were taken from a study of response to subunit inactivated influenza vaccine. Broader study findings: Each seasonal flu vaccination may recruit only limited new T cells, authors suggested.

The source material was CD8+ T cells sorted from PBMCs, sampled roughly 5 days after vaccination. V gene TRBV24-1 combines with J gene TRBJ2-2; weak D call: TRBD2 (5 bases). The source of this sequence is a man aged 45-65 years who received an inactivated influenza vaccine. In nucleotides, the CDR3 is TGTGCCACCAGTGGATACGGGGACACCGGGGAGCTGTTTTTT. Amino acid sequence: CATSGYGDTGELFF.